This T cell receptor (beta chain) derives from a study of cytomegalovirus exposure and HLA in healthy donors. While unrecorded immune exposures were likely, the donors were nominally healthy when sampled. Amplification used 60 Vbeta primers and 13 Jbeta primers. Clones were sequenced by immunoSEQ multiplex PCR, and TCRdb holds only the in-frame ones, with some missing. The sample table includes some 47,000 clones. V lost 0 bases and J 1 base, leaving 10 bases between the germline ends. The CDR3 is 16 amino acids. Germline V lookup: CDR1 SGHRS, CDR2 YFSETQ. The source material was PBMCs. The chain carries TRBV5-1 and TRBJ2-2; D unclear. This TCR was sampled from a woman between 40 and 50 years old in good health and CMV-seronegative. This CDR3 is CASSLGPAGNTGELFF. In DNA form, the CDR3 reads TGCGCCAGCAGCTTGGGTCCGGCAGGGAACACCGGGGAGCTGTTTTTT.